This TCR beta chain was retrieved from a study of shared clonotypes between healthy human individuals. V was shortened by 3 bases and J by 0 bases, with 12 bases between the two germline ends. The germline V gene encodes CDR1 SGHNT and CDR2 YYREEE (reference sequence). The CDR3 runs to 16 residues. The method was immunoSEQ multiplex PCR; TCRdb's version includes in-frame clones alone and lacks a portion of them. The sample contains around 530,000 clones, roughly 72% of which appear only once. Sequencing was done on a sample of PBMCs. The rearrangement joins TRBV5-4 to TRBJ2-2, with D perhaps matching TRBD2 (5 bases). The sequence was collected from a woman aged 40 to 49 in good health. Some clones in this sample may be carry-over from other donors' samples. The CDR3 sequence is CASSSPGKANTGELFF. The CDR3 nucleotides read TGTGCCAGCAGCTCTCCGGGAAAGGCGAACACCGGGGAGCTGTTTTTT. The full variable domain, completed using reference TRBV5-4 and TRBJ2-2, is ETGVTQSPTHLIKTRGQQVTLRCSSQSGHNTVSWYQQALGQGPQFIFQYYREEENGRGNFPPRFSGLQFPNYSSELNVNALELDDSALYLCASSSPGKANTGELFFGEGSRLTVL.